This TCR beta chain was retrieved from a study of CD4+ T cells in melanoma. V was clipped by 1 base and J by 1 base, with 9 bases between them. CDR1 and CDR2 from the germline V gene are GTSNPN and SVGIG (reference sequence). This CDR3 region has 14 residues. Assay: immunoSEQ multiplex PCR; the TCRdb copy retains only in-frame clones and omits some. The table shows 20,000 to 25,000 clones, with around 79% occurring only once. The chain recombines TRBV30 with TRBJ2-3; D call uncertain. This TCR derives from a human donor with melanoma. The sequencing input was cells from a culture (not recorded whether cultured in vitro). This chain's CDR3 is CAWSGKAGTDTQYF. The CDR3 DNA reads TGTGCCTGGAGTGGAAAGGCCGGCACAGATACGCAGTATTTT.